This passage covers 29 T cell receptor beta chains from one sample sequenced in a study of blood T cell dynamics during melanoma immunotherapy. The time point was: week 3, after first cycle of checkpoint inhibitor. Clones were sequenced by immunoSEQ multiplex PCR, and TCRdb holds only the in-frame ones, with some missing. The table shows roughly 10,000 clones, with about four fifths occurring only once. The sequencing here drew on blood, taken from a patient treated with checkpoint blockade. The receptors originated from a human donor with melanoma.

The table lists this clone with a count of one. The gene calls are TRBV6-5 and TRBJ1-2; 8 positions agree with TRBD1. The V segment lost 5 bases and the J segment 0 bases; nucleotides outside the gene matches: 2. The CDR3 is 14 residues long. CDR1 and CDR2 from the germline V gene are MNHEY and SVGAGI. In nucleotides, the CDR3 is TGTGCCAGCAGTGGACAGGGCTCTAACTATGGCTACACCTTC. This codes for CASSGQGSNYGYTF.

The V call is TRBV19, the J call TRBJ2-5; TRBD2 might be the D (5 bases). The V gene's germline CDR1 is LNHDA and CDR2 SQIVND (reference sequence). This CDR3 region has 16 residues. The V end was cut by 5 bases, the J end by 5 bases, with 21 bases between. CDR3 region: CASSGFLGPRGETQYF. The CDR3, as DNA: TGTGCCAGTAGTGGGTTCTTGGGCCCCAGAGGGGAGACCCAGTACTTC.

This clone appeared a few times. This chain connects TRBV5-1 to TRBJ2-3, with 12 nucleotides matching TRBD1. V dropped 3 bases and J dropped 4; count of bases not matched to a gene: 3. The CDR3 runs 15 residues. Germline CDR1 is SGHRS and CDR2 is YFSETQ. CDR3 nucleotides: TGCGCCAGCAGCTCAGGGACAGGGGGCGCAGATACGCAGTATTTT. Encoded protein: CASSSGTGGADTQYF.

This rearrangement joins TRBV7-3 to TRBJ1-2; D gene ambiguous. Germline CDR1 and CDR2: SGHTA and FQGTGA. V was cut by 0 bases and J by 6 bases, with 8 bases left in between. The CDR3 spans 13 residues. In nucleotides, the CDR3 is TGTGCCAGCAGCTTAACCGGACGGGATGGCTACACCTTC. Translation gives CASSLTGRDGYTF.

This rearrangement joins TRBV9 to TRBJ2-7; 7 bases are shared with TRBD1. The CDR3 spans 16 residues. CDR1 SGDLS and CDR2 YYNGEE come from the germline V gene. J was trimmed by 3 bases and V by 3 bases; bases with no gene match: 12. CDR3 protein: CASSGSGRQGLYEQYF. The CDR3 DNA follows: TGTGCCAGCAGCGGATCAGGGCGACAGGGCCTCTACGAGCAGTACTTC.

The table lists this clone with a count of one. The CDR3 nucleotides read TGTGCCAGCAGCTTAAACCATAACGCGGGAGAGACCCAGTACTTC. It specifies CASSLNHNAGETQYF. The chain recombines TRBV7-2 with TRBJ2-5, with D tentatively TRBD2 (5 bases). V shed 2 bases and J shed 4 bases, with 14 bases lying between them. The CDR3 consists of 15 residues. Germline V CDR1 and CDR2: SGHTA, FQGNSA.

The CDR3 DNA reads as TGCAGTGCCCGCCCGTACAATGAGCAGTTCTTC. It yields the protein CSARPYNEQFF. The rearrangement links TRBV20-1 to TRBJ2-1; D is ambiguous. The ends were cut back, 6 bases at V and 4 bases at J, with 7 bases in the middle. CDR3 length: 11 residues. The germline gives CDR1 DFQATT, CDR2 SNEGSKA (reference sequence).

The J gene is TRBJ2-3, the V gene TRBV9, with D perhaps assigned TRBD1 or TRBD2 (5 bases each). Germline lookup yields CDR1 SGDLS and CDR2 YYNGEE. The V gene lost 3 bases and the J gene lost 0 bases, with 14 bases spanning the gap. The CDR3 runs to 16 residues. CDR3 residues: CASSARDHSSTDTQYF. Written as DNA, the CDR3 is TGTGCCAGCAGCGCCCGGGACCACTCTAGCACAGATACGCAGTATTTT.

The J gene is TRBJ2-2, the V gene TRBV2, with D tentatively TRBD2 (6 bases). The CDR3 is made up of 16 amino acids. CDR1 SNHLY and CDR2 FYNNEI come from the germline V gene. Deletions cut 4 bases from V and 3 bases from J, with 15 bases between. In DNA, the CDR3 is TGTGCCAGCAGTGGGGTTGGGGGGTCCTACACCGGGGAGCTGTTTTTT. Its translation is CASSGVGGSYTGELFF. Full variable domain (remainder filled in from reference TRBV2 and TRBJ2-2): EPEVTQTPSHQVTQMGQEVILRCVPISNHLYFYWYRQILGQKVEFLVSFYNNEISEKSEIFDDQFSVERPDGSNFTLKIRSTKLEDSAMYFCASSGVGGSYTGELFFGEGSRLTVL.

The chain is built from TRBV6-1 and TRBJ2-5; 11 nucleotides align to TRBD2. From germline, CDR1 is MNHNS and CDR2 SASEGT. The CDR3 runs 17 residues. V dropped 3 bases and J dropped 3; count of bases not matched to a gene: 9. The chain's CDR3 is CASSDPSLSGGEETQYF. CDR3 DNA sequence: TGTGCCAGCAGTGACCCCTCCCTTAGCGGGGGGGAAGAGACCCAGTACTTC.

The CDR3 bases are TGTGCCAGCAGCCAAGATGAACAGCTCAATCAGCCCCAGCATTTT. Amino acids: CASSQDEQLNQPQHF. The chain uses TRBV4-2 and TRBJ1-5; D unresolved. Germline V gene lookup returns CDR1 LGHNA and CDR2 YNFKEQ. V was trimmed by 0 bases and J by 3 bases, leaving 9 bases between them. CDR3 size: 15 residues.

The chain recombines TRBV2 with TRBJ2-2; D ambiguous. This CDR3 has 15 residues. V shed 3 bases and J shed 2 bases, with 10 bases lying between them. From germline, CDR1 is SNHLY and CDR2 FYNNEI. CDR3 in DNA: TGTGCCAGCAGTGATCTGGGGATCAACACCGGGGAGCTGTTTTTT. Protein product: CASSDLGINTGELFF.

CDR3 DNA sequence: TGCGCCAGCAGACCTTGGACTAGCGGGCCCAATGAGCAGTTCTTC. Encoded protein: CASRPWTSGPNEQFF. The genes are TRBV5-1 and TRBJ2-1; TRBD2 agrees at 11 bases. The germline V gene has CDR1 SGHRS and CDR2 YFSETQ. This CDR3 spans 15 amino acids. The V and J ends lost 5 bases and 6 bases, in that order; junction bases with no gene match: 7.

This chain connects TRBV6-4 to TRBJ1-6; 7 bases fit TRBD1. There are 13 residues in the CDR3. CDR1 is MRHNA, CDR2 SNTAGT, per germline. The trim removed 7 bases at V and 7 bases at J, leaving 4 bases unmatched. The CDR3 loop is CASNLQGNSPLHF. The CDR3 DNA reads TGTGCCAGCAACCTACAGGGGAATTCACCCCTCCACTTT.

The rearrangement uses TRBV27 and TRBJ2-3; 7 bases map to TRBD2. CDR1 MNHEY and CDR2 SMNVEV come from the germline V gene (reference sequence). This CDR3 has 15 amino acids. Unmatched junction bases numbered 6, after V lost 2 bases and J lost 4 bases. The CDR3 here is CASSLGLGGPDTQYF. The CDR3 nucleotides read TGTGCCAGCAGTTTAGGACTAGGCGGCCCAGATACGCAGTATTTT.

The chain combines TRBV28 with TRBJ2-1, with D uncertain. This CDR3 is built from 12 residues. Trimming cost V 2 bases and J 5 bases, with 4 bases left between them. Germline-derived CDR1 and CDR2 are MDHEN and SYDVKM. The CDR3 is CASSLKNNEQFF. The CDR3 DNA sequence: TGTGCCAGCAGTTTAAAGAACAATGAGCAGTTCTTC.

The chain carries TRBV7-8 and TRBJ2-7, with TRBD2 matching 10 bases. The V segment lost 2 bases and the J segment 6 bases; nucleotides outside the gene matches: 7. This CDR3 is built from 15 residues. In germline, CDR1 is SGHVS, CDR2 FQNEAQ. The CDR3 region has the DNA TGTGCCAGCAGCTTACCGCTAGCGGGGGTTTTCGAGCAGTACTTC. Translating it yields CASSLPLAGVFEQYF.

This chain joins TRBV7-2 and TRBJ1-2; TRBD1 matches 9 bases. This CDR3 has 15 amino acids. CDR1 and CDR2 (germline): SGHTA, FQGNSA. The junction had 8 bases not matched to a gene; V was cut back by 7 bases and J by 2 bases. CDR3: CASKSPGQGNYGYTF. CDR3 DNA sequence: TGTGCCAGCAAATCACCGGGACAGGGAAACTATGGCTACACCTTC.

This rearrangement joins TRBV7-9 to TRBJ2-7; the D call may be TRBD1 or TRBD2 (5 bases each). V gave up 5 bases and J gave up 2 bases, with 13 bases separating them. Germline V lookup: CDR1 SEHNR, CDR2 FQNEAQ (reference sequence). This CDR3 is built from 14 residues. DNA of the CDR3: TGTGCCAGCAGCGAAGGGACGCGGACCTACGAGCAGTACTTC. Its protein product is CASSEGTRTYEQYF.

With regard to this clone: In this CDR3 the conserved last residue, phenylalanine or tryptophan, is missing, so a read error is likely. The limits of the CDR3 on the DNA are not certain, so only TCRdb's listed CDR3 is given. The rearrangement links TRBV27 to TRBJ2-2. From its first to its last residue, the CDR3 has 8 amino acids. Germline V lookup: CDR1 MNHEY, CDR2 SMNVEV (reference sequence). The CDR3 sequence: CASLDPRA.

The V and J genes are TRBV7-9 and TRBJ1-2; D not resolved. The germline CDR1 and CDR2 sequences are SEHNR and FQNEAQ (reference sequence). V lost 2 bases, J lost 4 bases, and 5 bases lay in between. This CDR3 comprises 12 residues. The CDR3 here is CASSLPIYGYTF. The CDR3 DNA is TGTGCCAGCAGCTTACCCATCTATGGCTACACCTTC.

The rearrangement uses TRBV7-2 and TRBJ2-5; 8 bases are a match to TRBD1. Germline assignment: CDR1 SGHTA and CDR2 FQGNSA. The ends lost 4 bases at V and 5 bases at J; junction bases unmatched: 6. The CDR3 consists of 14 residues. CDR3 bases: TGTGCCAGCAGCTCGGACAGGGCGGGGGAGACCCAGTACTTC. Translating gives CASSSDRAGETQYF. The variable domain in full, completed from reference TRBV7-2 and TRBJ2-5, reads GAGVSQSPSNKVTEKGKDVELRCDPISGHTALYWYRQSLGQGLEFLIYFQGNSAPDKSGLPSDRFSAERTGGSVSTLTIQRTQQEDSAVYLCASSSDRAGETQYFGPGTRLLVL.

This clone was counted once. At one of its ends the junction is not consistent with the germline gene, which may arise from a read error. The CDR3 loop reads CASSYVGVGNTIYF. The CDR3 nucleotides are TGTGCCAGCAGTTACGTAGGGGTAGGAAACACCATATATTTT. This sequence joins TRBV10-3 and TRBJ1-3; TRBD1 might be the D (5 bases). CDR1 is ENHRY and CDR2 is SYGVKD in the germline V gene. This CDR3 comprises 14 residues.

The V gene is TRBV7-2, the J gene TRBJ1-2; D remains unclear. V was pared by 5 bases and J by 8 bases, with 15 bases between. Germline CDR1 and CDR2: SGHTA and FQGNSA. The CDR3 covers 13 residues. The CDR3 reads CASSPARSGGYTF. CDR3 bases: TGTGCCAGCAGCCCGGCGCGGTCGGGGGGCTACACCTTC.

V is TRBV6-5 and J is TRBJ1-1, with no clear D. The germline V and J ends were trimmed by 6 bases and 0 bases, with 8 bases remaining between them. The CDR3 sequence is 13 residues long. The germline CDR1 and CDR2 sequences are MNHEY and SVGAGI. The CDR3 nucleotides read TGTGCCAGCAGCACTACCTTGAACACTGAAGCTTTCTTT. Encoded protein: CASSTTLNTEAFF.

The genes are TRBV4-2 and TRBJ1-5; D may be TRBD1 (5 bases). Germline V gene data show CDR1 as LGHNA and CDR2 as YNFKEQ. Trimming left V 1 base short and J 11 bases short, with 21 bases between. The CDR3 length is 16 residues. The CDR3 nucleotides are TGTGCCAGCAGCCAAGGAGTCAGGGAGGTTGAGGGGTCCCAGCATTTT. The encoded protein is CASSQGVREVEGSQHF.

The V gene is TRBV6-1, the J gene TRBJ1-2; D is ambiguous. This CDR3 region has 16 residues. CDR1 is MNHNS, CDR2 SASEGT, per germline. Trimming pared 1 base from V and 7 bases from J, leaving 19 bases between. The DNA for the CDR3 is TGTGCCAGCAGTGAAGGCGCGACTGGCGGGCATGGTGGCTACACCTTC. Encoded protein: CASSEGATGGHGGYTF.

This rearrangement joins TRBV10-2 to TRBJ2-1, with D perhaps TRBD1 (6 bases). Germline V gene lookup returns CDR1 WSHSY and CDR2 SAAADI. The ends were cut back, 7 bases at V and 2 bases at J, with 9 bases in the middle. There are 13 residues in the CDR3. This CDR3 is CASKGVTYNEQFF. In DNA, the CDR3 is TGCGCCAGCAAGGGGGTCACCTACAATGAGCAGTTCTTC.

This clone was observed a few times. This specimen includes other DNA sequences encoding the same CDR3. The gene calls are TRBV5-6 and TRBJ2-1, with 7 bases lining up with TRBD1. The V gene end was trimmed by 0 bases and the J gene end by 2 bases; junction bases not matched to a gene: 2. CDR1 and CDR2 from the germline V gene are SGHDT and YYEEEE. The CDR3 extends over 15 amino acids. This CDR3 is CASSLGDRAYNEQFF. The CDR3 nucleotides are TGTGCCAGCAGCTTGGGGGACAGAGCCTACAATGAGCAGTTCTTC.